Listed below are T cell receptor beta chains from one sample, sequenced in a study of T cell repertoires in cytomegalovirus infection. TCRdb independently ran MiXCR on the reads; one entry per CDR3 protein. The table shows approximately 500,000 distinct CDR3 sequences, with around 27% occurring only once. The sample taken for sequencing was PBMCs. These receptor sequences come from a human donor in good health (CMV status not recorded). Some clones in this sample may be carry-over from other donors' samples. The CDR3 runs from the conserved cysteine through the conserved F or W. A D gene is named only where the DNA matches it firmly. Size is stated for part of the rows, as once, few or many counts, or as a class when the clone is expanded.

CDR3aa,CDR3nt,d_gene,v_gene,abundance,j_gene
CASSLDFGGAGNTIYF,TGTGCCAGCAGCTTAGATTTCGGGGGAGCTGGAAACACCATATATTTT,.,TRBV11-2,.,TRBJ1-3
CASSPYSGRGNEQFF,TGTGCCAGCAGCCCCTACAGCGGGAGAGGGAATGAGCAGTTCTTC,TRBD2,TRBV7-3,many,TRBJ2-1
CASSQDPVAQPAEYF,TGTGCCAGCAGCCAAGATCCGGTAGCACAGCCTGCGGAGTATTTT,.,TRBV4-2,few,TRBJ2-3
CASSSLGIVSYNEQFF,TGTGCCAGCAGTTCGCTCGGGATAGTCTCCTACAATGAGCAGTTCTTC,.,TRBV28,few,TRBJ2-1
CASSYSEDSPLHF,TGTGCCAGCAGTTACTCGGAGGATTCACCCCTCCACTTT,.,TRBV6-8,.,TRBJ1-6
CASSRTGFDEQFF,TGTGCCAGCAGTAGGACAGGTTTCGATGAGCAGTTCTTC,TRBD1,TRBV28,.,TRBJ2-1
CASSLRVDSTEAFF,TGTGCCAGCAGCTTAAGGGTGGACAGCACTGAAGCTTTCTTT,.,TRBV7-2,many,TRBJ1-1
CASSVPPRGETQYF,TGTGCCAGCAGCGTCCCGCCAAGGGGAGAGACCCAGTACTTC,.,TRBV7-2,many,TRBJ2-5
CASSLEVGQGVYGYTF,TGTGCCAGCAGCTTGGAAGTGGGGCAGGGGGTATATGGCTACACCTTC,TRBD1,TRBV5-6,.,TRBJ1-2
CASSLGWTNLAKNIQYF,TGTGCCAGCAGCTTAGGCTGGACTAACCTAGCCAAAAACATTCAGTACTTC,.,TRBV7-2,many,TRBJ2-4
CASSLRDGGGEAFF,TGTGCCAGCAGTCTACGGGACGGTGGGGGCGAAGCTTTCTTT,.,TRBV12-3/TRBV12-4,.,TRBJ1-1
CASSSLTSGRRETQYF,TGTGCCAGCAGTTCCCTGACTAGCGGGAGGAGGGAGACCCAGTACTTC,TRBD2,TRBV6-1,few,TRBJ2-5
CASSQDVGAGGLNEQFF,TGCGCCAGCAGCCAAGATGTAGGAGCGGGAGGGCTCAATGAGCAGTTCTTC,TRBD2,TRBV4-3,.,TRBJ2-1
CASSLRTGGGLEAFF,TGTGCCAGCAGTCTTCGGACAGGGGGTGGACTTGAAGCTTTCTTT,TRBD1,TRBV12-3/TRBV12-4,.,TRBJ1-1
CASNKITGRTDTQYF,TGTGCCAGCAACAAAATTACAGGGCGCACAGATACGCAGTATTTT,.,TRBV7-9,.,TRBJ2-3
CASSSFVGYEQYF,TGTGCCAGCAGCTCCTTCGTGGGCTACGAGCAGTACTTC,.,TRBV7-2,few,TRBJ2-7
CASSPGTSGSRGEQFF,TGTGCCAGCAGCCCAGGGACTAGCGGGAGTAGAGGGGAGCAGTTCTTC,TRBD2,TRBV7-6,few,TRBJ2-1
CASSLHASGRRYSYNEQFF,TGTGCCAGCAGCTTACATGCTAGCGGGAGAAGGTACTCCTACAATGAGCAGTTCTTC,TRBD2,TRBV7-8,.,TRBJ2-1
CASSSTLAETYVEQYF,TGTGCCAGCAGCTCAACCCTAGCGGAGACCTACGTCGAGCAGTACTTC,TRBD2,TRBV7-6,many,TRBJ2-7
CATSDVGNQPQHF,TGTGCCACCAGTGATGTGGGGAATCAGCCCCAGCATTTT,.,TRBV24-1,once,TRBJ1-5
CATGGSGANVLTF,TGTGCCACTGGCGGCTCTGGGGCCAACGTCCTGACTTTC,.,TRBV11-2,many,TRBJ2-6
CASSPSTSGGTDTQYF,TGTGCCAGCAGCCCCTCCACTAGCGGGGGCACAGATACGCAGTATTTT,TRBD2,TRBV12-3/TRBV12-4,few,TRBJ2-3
CASSLVVEHTGELFF,TGTGCCAGCAGCTTAGTGGTAGAACACACCGGGGAGCTGTTTTTT,.,TRBV7-2,many,TRBJ2-2
CASSIGTSGEQFF,TGTGCCAGTAGTATAGGAACTAGCGGTGAGCAGTTCTTC,TRBD2,TRBV19,.,TRBJ2-1
CASSLVSSGRPYEQYF,TGTGCCAGCAGCTTAGTCTCCAGCGGGAGGCCCTACGAGCAGTACTTC,TRBD2,TRBV7-8,few,TRBJ2-7
CASSPRLAGGPAGNEQFF,TGCGCCAGCAGTCCCAGACTAGCGGGAGGGCCAGCGGGTAATGAGCAGTTCTTC,TRBD2,TRBV4-1,.,TRBJ2-1
CASSFHGGETQYF,TGTGCCAGCTCCTTCCACGGGGGAGAGACCCAGTACTTC,.,TRBV7-6,few,TRBJ2-5
CASSLTGAFYNQQFF,TGTGCCAGCAGTTTGACGGGAGCCTTCTACAATCAGCAGTTCTTC,.,TRBV27,.,TRBJ2-1
CASSLVSGSQYF,TGTGCCAGCAGCTTAGTATCCGGTTCCCAGTACTTC,.,TRBV7-2,.,TRBJ2-5
CASSFSGSKRGGNEQFF,TGTGCCAGCAGCTTCAGCGGGAGTAAGAGGGGGGGCAATGAGCAGTTCTTC,TRBD2,TRBV7-2,few,TRBJ2-1
CASSDRDALHEQYF,TGTGCCAGCAGCGACAGGGATGCTCTCCACGAGCAGTACTTC,TRBD1,TRBV7-9,once,TRBJ2-7
CASSYGGNQETQYF,TGTGCCAGCAGTTACGGCGGGAATCAAGAGACCCAGTACTTC,.,TRBV6-6,.,TRBJ2-5
CASSPRENNEQFF,TGTGCCAGCAGCCCCCGGGAAAACAATGAGCAGTTCTTC,.,TRBV11-2,.,TRBJ2-1
CASSDTGQETQYF,TGTGCCAGCAGTGATACAGGTCAAGAGACCCAGTACTTC,.,TRBV25-1,.,TRBJ2-5
CASSPNGLNTEAFF,TGTGCCAGCAGTCCAAACGGCCTCAACACTGAAGCTTTCTTT,.,TRBV27,.,TRBJ1-1
CASSPGTRSTDTQYF,TGTGCCAGCAGCCCCGGGACTAGAAGCACAGATACGCAGTATTTT,TRBD2,TRBV12-3/TRBV12-4,many,TRBJ2-3
CSVDSQNTEAFF,TGCAGCGTTGATTCCCAGAACACTGAAGCTTTCTTT,.,TRBV29-1,few,TRBJ1-1
CSASSPGTSGNNEQFF,TGCAGTGCTTCAAGCCCCGGGACTAGCGGAAACAATGAGCAGTTCTTC,TRBD2,TRBV20-1,.,TRBJ2-1
CASSQASILNEQFF,TGTGCCAGCAGCCAAGCGTCCATCCTAAATGAGCAGTTCTTC,.,TRBV14,.,TRBJ2-1
CASSLFSAGAINQPQHF,TGTGCCAGCAGTTTATTTTCGGCAGGGGCCATCAATCAGCCCCAGCATTTT,.,TRBV28,many,TRBJ1-5
CASSSDPRDTQYF,TGTGCCAGCAGCTCGGACCCCCGAGATACGCAGTATTTT,.,TRBV7-2,few,TRBJ2-3
CASSLARGIAKNIQYF,TGTGCCAGCAGCTTAGCCAGAGGGATAGCCAAAAACATTCAGTACTTC,.,TRBV7-8,many,TRBJ2-4
CASSPRLAGQTDTQYF,TGTGCCAGCAGCCCAAGACTAGCGGGACAGACAGATACGCAGTATTTT,TRBD2,TRBV7-9,.,TRBJ2-3
CASSYPSSEQFF,TGTGCCAGCAGTTACCCTAGTTCTGAGCAGTTCTTC,.,TRBV11-2,few,TRBJ2-1
CASGPAGQLRTEAFF,TGTGCCAGCGGCCCGGCGGGACAGCTAAGGACTGAAGCTTTCTTT,TRBD1,TRBV5-6,.,TRBJ1-1
CSVEVAFYEQYF,TGCAGCGTTGAAGTAGCTTTCTACGAGCAGTACTTC,.,TRBV29-1,.,TRBJ2-7
CASDPRLAGGPSDTQYF,TGTGCCAGCGACCCAAGACTAGCGGGAGGGCCATCAGATACGCAGTATTTT,TRBD2,TRBV12-3/TRBV12-4,many,TRBJ2-3
CASSPDWSSGNTIYF,TGTGCCAGCAGTCCTGACTGGTCCTCTGGAAACACCATATATTTT,.,TRBV6-1,many,TRBJ1-3
CASSYEGPPDTQYF,TGTGCCAGCAGCTACGAGGGGCCCCCAGATACGCAGTATTTT,.,TRBV7-6,many,TRBJ2-3
CATDTVNYGYTF,TGTGCCACCGACACAGTTAACTATGGCTACACCTTC,.,TRBV28,.,TRBJ1-2
CATSVGVNTEAFF,TGTGCCACCAGTGTGGGGGTGAACACTGAAGCTTTCTTT,.,TRBV24-1,few,TRBJ1-1
CASSEEGWDRGSETQYF,TGTGCCAGCAGTGAAGAAGGGTGGGACAGGGGGTCTGAGACCCAGTACTTC,TRBD1,TRBV2,once,TRBJ2-5
CATSDWGFTPYNEQFF,TGTGCCACCAGTGATTGGGGTTTCACCCCCTACAATGAGCAGTTCTTC,.,TRBV24-1,few,TRBJ2-1
CSVEAPNQGSARALF,TGCAGCGTTGAAGCCCCCAACCAAGGGAGCGCCCGGGCCCTCTTC,.,TRBV29-1,few,TRBJ1-2
CASSLQGVPNEKLFF,TGTGCCAGCAGCTTGCAGGGAGTTCCTAATGAAAAACTGTTTTTT,.,TRBV7-8,.,TRBJ1-4
CASSLGQDLNYGYTF,TGTGCCAGCAGCCTGGGACAGGACCTTAACTATGGCTACACCTTC,TRBD1,TRBV27,.,TRBJ1-2
CASSLGQRRNNEQFF,TGTGCCAGCAGCTTAGGGCAAAGGAGGAACAATGAGCAGTTCTTC,.,TRBV11-1,once,TRBJ2-1
CASTGEDVGANVLTF,TGTGCCAGCACCGGAGAGGACGTCGGGGCCAACGTCCTGACTTTC,.,TRBV7-9,.,TRBJ2-6
CSAPGTSGSSDTQYF,TGCAGTGCTCCCGGGACTAGCGGGAGCTCAGATACGCAGTATTTT,TRBD2,TRBV20-1,.,TRBJ2-3